The source of this TCR beta chain is a study of PD-1 blockade in classical Hodgkin lymphoma. In the study overall: Patients had nivolumab dosed at 3 mg/kg, delivered intravenously every 2 weeks.

V lost 5 bases, J lost 6 bases, and 14 bases lay in between. There are 14 residues in the CDR3. Germline V lookup: CDR1 LNHDA, CDR2 SQIVND (reference sequence). Worth noting for this clone: The antigen is unknown.

The repertoire was sequenced with immunoSEQ multiplex PCR; TCRdb's copy has only in-frame clones and lacks some. Of tens of thousands of clones in the sample, just under 80% were seen once. Whole-study results and caveats: Relapsed/refractory patients reportedly had the lowest baseline TCR diversity, below newly diagnosed patients, who were below healthy donors. It was CD4+ TCR diversity, not CD8+, that rose significantly by C4D1.

Time point defined: cycle 4 day 1 (C4D1), after 5 to 7 weeks of nivolumab. Patients all relapsed after autologous stem cell transplantation, and there was variation in brentuximab vedotin exposure. Each best response was a complete response, a partial response or progressive disease. The rearrangement links TRBV19 to TRBJ2-1; D may be TRBD1 (5 bases). The TCR comes from a human donor with classical Hodgkin lymphoma. The sequences come from peripheral blood mononuclear cells (PBMCs), collected before the fourth cycle of nivolumab. The CDR3 loop reads CASSLKLGRNEQFF. The CDR3 nucleotides read TGTGCCAGTAGTTTAAAACTGGGGCGCAATGAGCAGTTCTTC. The full variable domain, rest sourced from reference TRBV19 and TRBJ2-1, is DGGITQSPKYLFRKEGQNVTLSCEQNLNHDAMYWYRQDPGQGLRLIYYSQIVNDFQKGDIAEGYSVSREKKESFPLTVTSAQKNPTAFYLCASSLKLGRNEQFFGPGTRLTVL.